A single T cell receptor (beta chain) is shown here with its context. This CDR3 has 13 residues. V dropped 7 bases and J dropped 8; count of bases not matched to a gene: 11. Germline-derived CDR1 and CDR2 are SGHRS and YFSETQ. This specimen comes from a study of blood T cell repertoires in COVID-19. Sequencing was performed with immunoSEQ multiplex PCR; in TCRdb, only in-frame clones are kept and a portion is missing. The repertoire has just under 90,000 clones, approximately 79% of them found once; the top ten carry under 15%. This receptor was obtained from a woman older than 75 with acute or convalescent COVID-19. Material: peripheral blood. This sequence joins TRBV5-1 and TRBJ1-2; TRBD1 aligns across 7 bases. In DNA, the CDR3 is TGCGCCAGCGGCCAGACAGGGATTGGGGGCTACACCTTC. Protein sequence: CASGQTGIGGYTF.